Presented here are 11 T cell receptor beta chains from one specimen sequenced in a study of neoadjuvant anti-PD-1 for oral cavity cancer. Only in-frame clones appear in the TCRdb table, and some are missing; sequencing was by immunoSEQ multiplex PCR. The sample contains 6,000 to 7,500 clones, around 48% of which appear only once. Material: tumor tissue, obtained before nivolumab (anti-PD-1) treatment. The receptors here all came from a person between 40 and 80 years old with oral cavity squamous cell carcinoma.

This clone was counted between two and nine times. This rearrangement joins TRBV7-2 to TRBJ1-5; unclear D gene. The V gene's germline CDR1 is SGHTA and CDR2 FQGNSA. The CDR3 is 15 residues long. Trimming took 3 bases from V and 3 from J, leaving 12 bases between them. CDR3 region: CASSLSSIVNQPQHF. As DNA, the CDR3 is TGTGCCAGCAGCTTGTCGTCAATCGTCAATCAGCCCCAGCATTTT.

This rearrangement joins TRBV15 to TRBJ2-5; possible D gene TRBD2, 6 bases. Trimming removed 1 base at V and 2 bases at J, with 8 bases between. CDR3 length: 14 residues. Germline lookup yields CDR1 LNHNV and CDR2 YYDKDF (reference sequence). For the CDR3, the DNA is TGTGCCACCAGCAGAGGGGGAGGTCAAGAGACCCAGTACTTC. This sequence encodes CATSRGGGQETQYF.

This clone showed up just once. J is TRBJ1-2 and V is TRBV7-2, with D uncertain. The CDR3 length is 13 residues. CDR1 and CDR2 (germline): SGHTA, FQGNSA. With 3 bases removed from V and 1 base from J, the gap between germline ends came to 6 bases. CDR3 loop: CASSFGSNYGYTF. CDR3 nucleotides: TGTGCCAGCAGCTTTGGCAGTAACTATGGCTACACCTTC.

This clone was counted a single time. CDR3 loop: CASSPPLRGRRTDTQYF. CDR3 DNA sequence: TGTGCCAGCAGCCCCCCCTTAAGGGGGCGCAGGACAGATACGCAGTATTTT. The chain employs TRBV14 and TRBJ2-3; the match to TRBD1 covers 7 bases. This CDR3 is built from 17 residues. After removal of 4 bases from V and 3 bases from J, the junction contained 13 bases not matched to a gene. In germline, CDR1 is SGHDN, CDR2 FVKESK.

CDR3 region: CASSTGVYEQYF. CDR3 nucleotides: TGTGCCAGCAGCACGGGTGTCTACGAGCAGTACTTC. This chain joins TRBV7-2 and TRBJ2-7; no clear D gene. V was cut by 5 bases and J by 3 bases, with 8 bases left in between. Looked up from germline, CDR1 is SGHTA and CDR2 is FQGNSA. The CDR3 runs 12 residues.

This sequence joins TRBV27 and TRBJ2-6; 7 nucleotides agree with TRBD1. The CDR3 is made up of 15 amino acids. Germline CDR1 is MNHEY and CDR2 is SMNVEV (reference sequence). The V and J ends lost 0 bases and 10 bases, in that order; junction bases with no gene match: 6. The CDR3 DNA reads as TGTGCCAGCAGTTTATCGACAGGGCCCTCAAACGTCCTGACTTTC. Its protein is CASSLSTGPSNVLTF. The variable domain in full, with the rest retrieved from reference TRBV27 and TRBJ2-6, is EAQVTQNPRYLITVTGKKLTVTCSQNMNHEYMSWYRQDPGLGLRQIYYSMNVEVTDKGDVPEGYKVSRKEKRNFPLILESPSPNQTSLYFCASSLSTGPSNVLTFGAGSRLTVL.

V usage is TRBV18 and J usage is TRBJ2-6; D gene unclear. With 0 bases removed from V and 2 bases from J, the gap between germline ends came to 8 bases. CDR1 is KGHSH, CDR2 LQKENI, per germline. The CDR3 extends over 16 amino acids. CDR3 sequence: CASSPPRVAGANVLTF. CDR3 coding DNA: TGTGCCAGCTCACCACCAAGGGTTGCTGGGGCCAACGTCCTGACTTTC. The whole variable domain, remainder taken from reference TRBV18 and TRBJ2-6, is NAGVMQNPRHLVRRRGQEARLRCSPMKGHSHVYWYRQLPEEGLKFMVYLQKENIIDESGMPKERFSAEFPKEGPSILRIQQVVRGDSAAYFCASSPPRVAGANVLTFGAGSRLTVL.

J is TRBJ2-5 and V is TRBV7-9, with 9 bases identical to TRBD1. V lost 1 base, J lost 2 bases, and 2 bases stayed unmatched. In germline, CDR1 is SEHNR, CDR2 FQNEAQ (reference sequence). The CDR3 runs to 15 residues. CDR3 amino acids: CASSLGTGDQETQYF. The CDR3 DNA sequence: TGTGCCAGCAGCTTAGGGACAGGGGATCAAGAGACCCAGTACTTC.

V gene TRBV5-4 combines with J gene TRBJ2-7; 8 bases are shared with TRBD1. The CDR3 has 15 residues. The V segment lost 2 bases and the J segment 5 bases; nucleotides outside the gene matches: 9. Germline V gene lookup returns CDR1 SGHNT and CDR2 YYREEE (reference sequence). The CDR3 sequence is CASSFPGQGTDEQYF. The CDR3 nucleotides are TGTGCCAGCAGCTTTCCTGGACAGGGTACTGACGAGCAGTACTTC.

This chain links TRBV27 with TRBJ2-3; D is undetermined. This CDR3 is 14 amino acids long. Germline V lookup: CDR1 MNHEY, CDR2 SMNVEV (reference sequence). Deletions cut 6 bases from V and 3 bases from J, with 13 bases between. CDR3 protein: CASSPAMGTDTQYF. As DNA, the CDR3 is TGTGCCAGCAGCCCCGCAATGGGTACAGATACGCAGTATTTT.

This clone showed up just a few times. V is TRBV4-3 and J is TRBJ2-6; D gene unclear. V lost 3 bases to trimming and J lost 0 bases, with 15 bases between them. The germline V gene encodes CDR1 LGHNA and CDR2 YSLEER. This CDR3 contains 18 residues. Here the CDR3 reads CASSHRTVASSGANVLTF. The CDR3 bases are TGCGCCAGCAGCCACAGAACAGTGGCCTCCTCTGGGGCCAACGTCCTGACTTTC.